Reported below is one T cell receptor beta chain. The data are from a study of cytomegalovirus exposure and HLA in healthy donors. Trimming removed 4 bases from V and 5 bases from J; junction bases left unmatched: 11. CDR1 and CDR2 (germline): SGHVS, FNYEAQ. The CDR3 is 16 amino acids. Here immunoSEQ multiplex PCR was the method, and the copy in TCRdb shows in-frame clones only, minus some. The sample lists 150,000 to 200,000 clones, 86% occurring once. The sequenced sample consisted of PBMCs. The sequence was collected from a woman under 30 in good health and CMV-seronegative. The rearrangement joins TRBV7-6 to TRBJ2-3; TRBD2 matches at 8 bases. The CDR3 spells CASSSRSGSLGDTQYF. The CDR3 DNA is TGTGCCAGCAGCTCCCGGAGCGGGAGTTTAGGAGATACGCAGTATTTT.